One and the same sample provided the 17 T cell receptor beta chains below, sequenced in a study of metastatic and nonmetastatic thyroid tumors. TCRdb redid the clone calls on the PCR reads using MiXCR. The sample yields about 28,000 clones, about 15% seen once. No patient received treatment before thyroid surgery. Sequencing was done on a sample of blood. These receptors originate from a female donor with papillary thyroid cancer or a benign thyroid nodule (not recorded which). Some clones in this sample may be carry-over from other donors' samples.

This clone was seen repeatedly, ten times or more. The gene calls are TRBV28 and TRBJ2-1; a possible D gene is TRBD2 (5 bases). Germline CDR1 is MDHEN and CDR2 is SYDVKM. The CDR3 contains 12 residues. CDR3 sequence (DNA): TGTGCTACGTGGGAGAATTACAATGAGCAGTTCTTC. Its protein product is CATWENYNEQFF.

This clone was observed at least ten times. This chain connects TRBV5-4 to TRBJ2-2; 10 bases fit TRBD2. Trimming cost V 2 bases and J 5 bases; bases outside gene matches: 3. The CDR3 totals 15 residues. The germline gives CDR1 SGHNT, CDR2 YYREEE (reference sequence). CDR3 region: CASSLGLAETGELFF. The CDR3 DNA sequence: TGTGCCAGCAGCTTAGGACTAGCGGAGACCGGGGAGCTGTTTTTT.

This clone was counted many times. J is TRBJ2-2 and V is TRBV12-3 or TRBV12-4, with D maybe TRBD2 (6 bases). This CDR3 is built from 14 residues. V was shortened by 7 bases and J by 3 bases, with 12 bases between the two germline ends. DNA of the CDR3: TGTGCCAGCACCCGGGGCGGGGACACCGGGGAGCTGTTTTTT. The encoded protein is CASTRGGDTGELFF.

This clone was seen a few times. CDR3 region: CASSTAGGRGYTF. CDR3 sequence (DNA): TGTGCCAGCAGTACAGCAGGGGGCCGTGGCTACACCTTC. The chain employs TRBV6-1 and TRBJ1-2, with 8 bases aligning to TRBD1. V lost 5 bases to trimming and J lost 7 bases; unmatched junction nucleotides: 6. This CDR3 has 13 residues. CDR1 and CDR2 from the germline V gene are MNHNS and SASEGT.

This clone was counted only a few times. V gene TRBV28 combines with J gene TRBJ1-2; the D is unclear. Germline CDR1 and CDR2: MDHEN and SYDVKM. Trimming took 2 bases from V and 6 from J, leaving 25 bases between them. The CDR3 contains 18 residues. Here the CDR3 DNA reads TGTGCCAGCAGTTTAGTCGTGGGAGCGGTATGGTCCGGGGATGGCTACACCTTC. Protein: CASSLVVGAVWSGDGYTF.

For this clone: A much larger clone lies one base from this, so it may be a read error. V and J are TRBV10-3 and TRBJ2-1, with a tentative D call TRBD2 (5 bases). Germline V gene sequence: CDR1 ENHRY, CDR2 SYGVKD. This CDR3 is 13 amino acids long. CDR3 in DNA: TGTGCGTACGGGGTGAGTTCCTACAATGAGCAGTTCTTC. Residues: CAYGVSSYNEQFF.

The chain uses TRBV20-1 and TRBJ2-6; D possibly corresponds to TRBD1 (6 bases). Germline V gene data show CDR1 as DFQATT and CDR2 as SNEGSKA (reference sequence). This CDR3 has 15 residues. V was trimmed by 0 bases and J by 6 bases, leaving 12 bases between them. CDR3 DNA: TGCAGTGCTAGAGAGGGGGCAGTGGTGGCCAACGTCCTGACTTTC. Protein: CSAREGAVVANVLTF.

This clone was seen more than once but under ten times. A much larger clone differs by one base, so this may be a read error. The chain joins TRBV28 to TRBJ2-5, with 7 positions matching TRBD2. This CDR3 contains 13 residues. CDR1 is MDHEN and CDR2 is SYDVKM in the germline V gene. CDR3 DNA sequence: TGTGCTACCGGGGAGGGGAACAGAGAGACCCAGTACTTC. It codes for CATGEGNRETQYF.

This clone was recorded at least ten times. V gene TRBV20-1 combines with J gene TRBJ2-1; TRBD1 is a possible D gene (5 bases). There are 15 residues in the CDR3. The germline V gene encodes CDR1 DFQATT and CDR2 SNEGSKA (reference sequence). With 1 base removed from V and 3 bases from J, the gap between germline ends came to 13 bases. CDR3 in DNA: TGCAGTGCTAGAGGAGGACAAAGAAACTACAATGAGCAGTTCTTC. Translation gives CSARGGQRNYNEQFF.

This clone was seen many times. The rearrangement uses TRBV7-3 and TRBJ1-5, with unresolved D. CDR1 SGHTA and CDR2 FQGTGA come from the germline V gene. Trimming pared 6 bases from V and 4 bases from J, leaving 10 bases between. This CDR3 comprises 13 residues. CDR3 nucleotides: TGTGCCAGCAGTTCCGGCCCTAATCAGCCCCAGCATTTT. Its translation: CASSSGPNQPQHF.

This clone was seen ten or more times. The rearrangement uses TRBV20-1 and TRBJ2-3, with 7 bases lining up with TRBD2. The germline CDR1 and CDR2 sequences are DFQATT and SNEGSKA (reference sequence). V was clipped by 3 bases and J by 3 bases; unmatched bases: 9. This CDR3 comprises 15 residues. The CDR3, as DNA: TGCAGTGCTAGTGGGACCCCGGGGGGAACAGATACGCAGTATTTT. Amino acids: CSASGTPGGTDTQYF.

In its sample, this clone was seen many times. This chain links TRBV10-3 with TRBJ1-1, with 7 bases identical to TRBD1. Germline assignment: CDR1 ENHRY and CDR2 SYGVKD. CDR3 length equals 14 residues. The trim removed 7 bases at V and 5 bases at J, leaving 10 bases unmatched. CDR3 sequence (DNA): TGTGCCATCAAGCAAGACAGGGATGCGACTGAAGCTTTCTTT. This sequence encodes CAIKQDRDATEAFF.

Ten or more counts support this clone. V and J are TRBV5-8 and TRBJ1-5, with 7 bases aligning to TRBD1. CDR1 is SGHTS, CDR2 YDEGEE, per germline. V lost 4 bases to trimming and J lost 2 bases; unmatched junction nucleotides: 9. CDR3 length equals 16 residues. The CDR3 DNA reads TGTGCCAGCAGCGGCGGTACAGGGGATGGCAATCAGCCCCAGCATTTT. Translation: CASSGGTGDGNQPQHF.

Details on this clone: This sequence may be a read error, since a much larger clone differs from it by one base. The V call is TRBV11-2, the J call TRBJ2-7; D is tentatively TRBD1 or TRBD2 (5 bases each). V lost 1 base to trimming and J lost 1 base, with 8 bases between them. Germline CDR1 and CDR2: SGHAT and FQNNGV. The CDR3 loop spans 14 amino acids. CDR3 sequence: CASSLGWGSYEQYF. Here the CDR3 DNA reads TGTGCCAGCAGCTTAGGGTGGGGGTCCTACGAGCAGTACTTC.

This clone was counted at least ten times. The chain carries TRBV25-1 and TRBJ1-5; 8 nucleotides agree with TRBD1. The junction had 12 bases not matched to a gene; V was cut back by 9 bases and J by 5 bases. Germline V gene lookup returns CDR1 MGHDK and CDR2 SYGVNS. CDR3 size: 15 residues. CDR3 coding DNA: TGTGCCAGAAGGACAGGGAAGATAGCAGATCAGCCCCAGCATTTT. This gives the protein CARRTGKIADQPQHF.

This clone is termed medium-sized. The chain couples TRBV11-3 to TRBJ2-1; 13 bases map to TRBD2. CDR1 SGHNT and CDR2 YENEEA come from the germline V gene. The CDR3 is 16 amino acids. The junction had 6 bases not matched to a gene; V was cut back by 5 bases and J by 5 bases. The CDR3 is CASSQGTSGTDNEQFF. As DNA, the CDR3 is TGTGCCAGCAGCCAAGGGACTAGCGGGACCGACAATGAGCAGTTCTTC.

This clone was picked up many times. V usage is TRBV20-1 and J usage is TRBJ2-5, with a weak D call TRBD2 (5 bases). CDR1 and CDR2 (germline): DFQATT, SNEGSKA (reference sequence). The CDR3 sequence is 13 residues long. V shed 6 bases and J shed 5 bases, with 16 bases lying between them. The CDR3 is CSALALEAETQYF. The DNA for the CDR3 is TGCAGTGCCCTGGCCCTGGAGGCCGAGACCCAGTACTTC.